The sequence of this TCR beta chain was determined in a study of blood T cells in healthy people across ages (dated by TCRdb to the mid-2010s). In the study overall: In model experiments, roughly one uniquely barcoded TCR beta cDNA molecule per two T cells was captured by template switching. To avoid experimental bias, donors of different ages were randomly spread across the sequencing lanes. Two additional independent replicas of 1 million unique cDNA reads from the same blood draw were analyzed for two donors (one aged 18 to 30 and one aged 80 or older). Donors were grouped into four age groups: young (average approximately 15 years), middle-aged (39), aged (roughly 62) and long-lived (around 80). To track age-related changes in TCR beta repertoire diversity, the study relied on deep sequencing normalized with unique cDNA molecular identifiers.

A remark on this clonotype: The target of this receptor is not known. No per-base quality is available; no much larger clone lies one base away.

The approximately 41 donors, aged about 6 to 95 years, were systemically healthy Caucasian individuals from Russia. Each donor gave around 9 milliliters of peripheral blood, collected into EDTA-treated Vacutainer tubes. Ficoll-Paque density-gradient centrifugation was used to isolate PBMCs, with at least 7 million per sample. Total RNA, at least 6 micrograms per sample, was extracted from PBMCs with Trizol reagent. The percentages of naive CD45RAhigh/CD27high T cells were determined by flow cytometry on a PBMC aliquot from every donor. Points the paper makes about the study in general: Because donor CMV infection status was unknown, age-related changes in expanded clonotypes were potentially confounded. Compared with the aged group, more naive CD4+ T cells, fewer expanded clones and increased TCR diversity were shown by the long-lived group, suggesting age selection. Estimates of total diversity based on one million sequenced T cells were considered lower bounds and underestimates. The percentage of naive T cells measured by flow cytometry correlated strongly with observed TCR beta diversity. Because profiling used bulk unsorted PBMCs, naive and antigen-experienced compartments could not be compared conclusively. As age increased, observed TCR beta diversity per million T cells dropped in a roughly linear way, and a significant reduction was already evident by age around 41.

The receptor library was made with 5' RACE. The sequencer listed for this sample is Illumina HiSeq 2500. A second 7 to 11 cycle PCR used a sample-barcoded 5' primer and a J-beta primer mix. A template-switch 5' adaptor carrying 12 random nucleotides introduced a unique molecular identifier onto each TCR beta cDNA molecule. Each sample yielded at least 2.5 million CDR3-containing paired-end reads. First-strand cDNA synthesis was performed from all RNA using the Mint cDNA synthesis kit, with priming by a TRBC-specific oligonucleotide. After uracil-DNA glycosylase treatment, a first 18-cycle PCR used universal primers M1SS and BC2_uni_R on all cDNA. On the study's bioinformatics: For normalization, 1 million high-quality reads were randomly selected from each sample, with every read carrying a distinct molecular identifier. Instead of being binned into consensus sequences, reads with shared molecular identifiers were discarded. MiTCR, run with a Q25 quality threshold and the strictest error-elimination algorithm, handled CDR3 identification, clonotype clustering and error correction. Lower-bound total TCR beta diversity was estimated with a nonparametric unseen species model using Euler transformation. Using fastp trimming at Q25 and MiXCR clonotype assembly, TCRdb reanalyzed the public sequencing data and kept in-frame beta chains. Records with the same CDR3 protein are collapsed into one entry carrying the most frequent genes and DNA. Here the V and J calls rest on TCRdb's processing, not on the authors' analysis. The sample data list roughly 2 million distinct CDR3 sequences, and roughly 50% of these were observed just once. In total, the top ten clones hold 2.1% of the sample.

The CDR3 has 16 amino acids, counting the end cysteine and phenylalanine. Only the CDR3 DNA stays, 48 bases, in frame from base 1. Per the germline V gene, MDHEN is the CDR1 and SYDVKM is the CDR2. This TCR came from a woman aged 40 to 50 in good health. Sequenced material: blood. This chain joins TRBV28 to TRBJ2-4, with 8 junctional bases fitting TRBD2. The J call may be incorrect, as the DNA end agrees better with TRBJ2-7. The CDR3 reads as follows: CASSPLLAGGFNEQYF. The bases read TGTGCCAGCAGTCCTCTCCTTGCGGGGGGCTTCAACGAGCAGTACTTC.